The entry below describes one T cell receptor (beta chain). This clone was recorded once. No cognate antigen has been identified for it. No base quality values were provided; no much bigger clone lies one nucleotide off. TCRbeta CDR3 regions were amplified from genomic DNA using the immunoSEQ Assay, a bias-controlled multiplex PCR. The paper's processing steps were these. The number of nucleated cells in each sample was estimated by amplification of reference gene primers within the assay. To quantify the absolute abundance of each unique TCRbeta CDR3 rearrangement, sequence reads were collapsed and filtered. For each sample, productive Simpson clonality was calculated as the square root of Simpson's diversity index over productive rearrangements. In TCRdb, the immuneACCESS table is reduced to in-frame sequences with V and J assigned. These tables do not hold every clone; where another copy was compared, an unresolved V gene accounts for under half, and the others remain unexplained. The D gene and trimming were derived from the DNA, and the V and J assignments and clone size from that table. Within this sample are around 60,000 clones, with 84% of them counted one time only. The ten largest make up about 16% of the sample.

At one collaborating source in Seattle, patients were enrolled during active infection and were followed longitudinally through the course of disease. Collaborating institutions collected whole blood in K2EDTA tubes following their own protocols. Collaborator samples were shipped for TCRbeta analysis as frozen whole blood, isolated PBMCs, or DNA extracted from either sample type. These data come from a study of blood T cell repertoires in COVID-19 (dated by TCRdb to 2019 to 2021). About the study as a whole: The collaborator samples originated in the United States, Italy and Spain and spanned the acute and convalescent phases of COVID-19. The prospective study material was composed of cDNA or gDNA derived from T cells, B-cell-depleted T cells, or PBMCs. Deeply sampled blood TCRbeta repertoires from subjects exposed to, actively infected with, or recovered from COVID-19 were included in the dataset. A freely available public database, intended as a resource for researchers studying the immune response to SARS-CoV-2, is where the repertoires were released. The samples were drawn from two sources: the first 160 participants of the ongoing ImmuneRACE study, and 1,000 to 1,500 subjects contributed by 6 global collaborators. Nearly every sample came with metadata listing a de-identified subject ID, COVID-19 status, age in years and sex. Where available, HLA class I and class II types were taken from metadata supplied by the sample provider and were not determined by assay-based typing. Here is what the overall study found, with its caveats: The quantity of clinical and demographic metadata differed by source and by participant and was supplied without curation.

The germline V gene (reference sequence) gives CDR1 as MNHEY and CDR2 as SMNVEV. V is pared back by 5 bases and J by 2 bases, with 12 bases lying between the germline termini. From its cysteine to its phenylalanine, the CDR3 spans 14 amino acids. CDR3 DNA is the only sequence kept; it has 42 bases, read in frame from the first base. The TCR comes from a man in his sixties with COVID-19, enrolled during active disease. The chain is assembled from TRBV27 and TRBJ1-1, and possibly TRBD1, on 6 matching bases. The specimen was peripheral blood. The CDR3 reads CASSPRTENTEAFF. The DNA sequence is TGTGCCAGCAGTCCGCGGACAGAAAACACTGAAGCTTTCTTT.